This TCR beta chain was retrieved from a study of control samples from healthy donors and cancer patients. The CDR3 covers 11 residues. Germline V gene lookup returns CDR1 LGHNT and CDR2 FRNRAP. Trimming took 1 base from V and 11 from J, leaving 8 bases between them. Clones were read by immunoSEQ multiplex PCR, and TCRdb kept only the in-frame ones, dropping some. Among some 410,000 clones, roughly 90% were seen once, and the ten largest hold around 6.4%. The sequence came from a man aged 35 to 55 with head and neck cancer. Sequencing was carried out using PBMCs. This chain joins TRBV12-5 and TRBJ1-1; D remains ambiguous. CDR3 amino acids: CASGLGGGAFF. The CDR3 DNA is TGTGCTAGTGGTTTGGGAGGAGGGGCTTTCTTT.